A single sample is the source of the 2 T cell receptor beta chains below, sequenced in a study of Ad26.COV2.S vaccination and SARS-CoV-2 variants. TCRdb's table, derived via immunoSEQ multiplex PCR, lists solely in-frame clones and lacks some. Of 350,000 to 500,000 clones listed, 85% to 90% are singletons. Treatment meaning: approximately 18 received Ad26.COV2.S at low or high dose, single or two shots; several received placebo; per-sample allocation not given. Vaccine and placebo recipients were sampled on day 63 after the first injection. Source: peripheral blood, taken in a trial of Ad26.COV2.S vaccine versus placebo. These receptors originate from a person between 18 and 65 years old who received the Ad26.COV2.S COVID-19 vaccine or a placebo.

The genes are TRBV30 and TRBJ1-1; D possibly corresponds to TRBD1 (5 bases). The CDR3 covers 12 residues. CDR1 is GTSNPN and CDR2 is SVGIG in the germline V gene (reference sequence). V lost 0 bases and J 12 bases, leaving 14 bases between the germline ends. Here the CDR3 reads CAWSVRGQTTFF. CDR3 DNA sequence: TGTGCCTGGAGTGTACGGGGCCAGACGACTTTCTTT. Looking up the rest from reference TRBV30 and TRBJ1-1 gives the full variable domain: SQTIHQWPATLVQPVGSPLSLECTVEGTSNPNLYWYRQAAGRGLQLLFYSVGIGQISSEVPQNLSASRPQDRQFILSSKKLLLSDSGFYLCAWSVRGQTTFFGQGTRLTVV.

The CDR3 region has the DNA TGTGCCAGCAGCTCGGCAAGGCGGGGGGGCGGTGAGCAGTTCTTC. Amino acid sequence: CASSSARRGGGEQFF. This rearrangement joins TRBV7-2 to TRBJ2-1, with TRBD2 identical over 9 bases. The ends lost 4 bases at V and 9 bases at J; junction bases unmatched: 10. This CDR3 has 15 amino acids. CDR1 is SGHTA, CDR2 FQGNSA, per germline. Full variable domain (outside the CDR3, taken from reference TRBV7-2 and TRBJ2-1): GAGVSQSPSNKVTEKGKDVELRCDPISGHTALYWYRQSLGQGLEFLIYFQGNSAPDKSGLPSDRFSAERTGGSVSTLTIQRTQQEDSAVYLCASSSARRGGGEQFFGPGTRLTVL.